The 9 T cell receptor beta chains given below trace back to one sample, sequenced in a study of blood T cells in healthy people across ages. Combining a sample-barcoded 5' primer with a J-beta primer mix, a second PCR ran for about 7 to 12 cycles. TCRdb re-called the 5' RACE reads with MiXCR, one entry per CDR3 protein. The data contain fewer than 650,000 distinct CDR3 sequences, approximately 26% of them seen just once; the ten biggest clones take up 3% to 4%. This same sample was also part of a study on T cells of mothers and their children.

The sample was blood. These receptors were obtained from a boy between 2 and 10 years old in good health.

This chain's CDR3 is CSASWGGDQPQHF. CDR3 DNA sequence: TGCAGTGCCTCTTGGGGAGGGGACCAGCCCCAGCATTTT. The chain is built from TRBV20-1 and TRBJ1-5; D might be TRBD1 (5 bases). Trimming removed 6 bases at V and 7 bases at J, with 16 bases between. CDR1 is DFQATT, CDR2 SNEGSKA, per germline (reference sequence). The CDR3 loop spans 13 amino acids.

This clonotype was seen more than once but under ten times. The V call is TRBV5-6, the J call TRBJ1-1; perhaps TRBD1 as D (5 bases). The length of the CDR3 is 18 residues. The germline gives CDR1 SGHDT, CDR2 YYEEEE. V was clipped by 1 base and J by 0 bases, with 19 bases between them. The CDR3 DNA follows: TGTGCCAGCAGCTTGACGGGACCCAGAGTGGGTATGAACACTGAAGCTTTCTTT. This gives the protein CASSLTGPRVGMNTEAFF.

V usage is TRBV4-2 and J usage is TRBJ1-4, with a weak D call TRBD1 (6 bases). V was shortened by 5 bases and J by 8 bases, with 18 bases between the two germline ends. The germline CDR1 and CDR2 sequences are LGHNA and YNFKEQ. The CDR3 extends over 15 amino acids. CDR3 residues: CASSTQGGVGEKLFF. In nucleotides, the CDR3 is TGTGCCAGCAGCACCCAAGGGGGGGTAGGGGAAAAACTGTTTTTT.

On this clonotype: One end of the junction fails to match germline, which may point to a read error. This chain uses TRBV12-3 or TRBV12-4 with TRBJ2-3; 8 nucleotides align to TRBD2. The length of the CDR3 is 15 residues. CDR3 region: CAGNIAGSNTATQYF. The CDR3 DNA follows: TGCGCCGGCAACATAGCGGGGTCTAACACAGCTACGCAGTATTTT.

This clonotype was recorded many times. The gene calls are TRBV29-1 and TRBJ2-5, with D possibly matching TRBD2 (5 bases). V lost 0 bases, J lost 3 bases, and 11 bases lay in between. The CDR3 sequence is 14 residues long. Germline values: CDR1 SQVTM, CDR2 ANQGSEA. CDR3: CSVEEIRAEETQYF. In nucleotides, the CDR3 is TGCAGCGTTGAAGAGATAAGAGCGGAAGAGACCCAGTACTTC.

This chain uses TRBV20-1 with TRBJ2-5; D unclear. The DNA end is a closer match to TRBJ2-1, so the J assignment may be wrong. CDR1 DFQATT and CDR2 SNEGSKA come from the germline V gene (reference sequence). The CDR3 extends over 15 amino acids. The CDR3 sequence is CSARLGSGTSNVQFF. The CDR3 nucleotides are TGCAGTGCTAGACTAGGAAGTGGTACGTCAAACGTGCAGTTCTTC.

This clonotype was seen a handful of times. V and J are TRBV12-3 or TRBV12-4 and TRBJ1-2, with 8 nucleotides matching TRBD1. The CDR3 is 13 amino acids. J lost 8 bases, V lost 4 bases, and 6 bases had no gene match. The CDR3 sequence is CASSSGQGWGYTF. The CDR3 DNA follows: TGTGCCAGCAGTTCCGGACAGGGCTGGGGCTACACCTTC.

The chain couples TRBV11-2 to TRBJ1-2; tentatively, D is TRBD1 (6 bases). Trimming cost V 0 bases and J 6 bases, with 14 bases left between them. Germline V gene data show CDR1 as SGHAT and CDR2 as FQNNGV. The CDR3 has 15 amino acids. CDR3 in amino acids: CASSLDLTGSDGYTF. CDR3 nucleotide sequence: TGTGCCAGCAGCTTAGATCTCACAGGGTCGGATGGCTACACCTTC. Full variable domain (outside the CDR3, taken from reference TRBV11-2 and TRBJ1-2): EAGVAQSPRYKIIEKRQSVAFWCNPISGHATLYWYQQILGQGPKLLIQFQNNGVVDDSQLPKDRFSAERLKGVDSTLKIQPAKLEDSAVYLCASSLDLTGSDGYTFGSGTRLTVV.

This clonotype has just a few counts. The chain carries TRBV7-4 and TRBJ2-3, with D perhaps matching TRBD1 (5 bases). V was trimmed by 4 bases and J by 0 bases, leaving 14 bases between them. The CDR3 is 16 amino acids. Germline V gene lookup returns CDR1 SGHVT and CDR2 SQSDAQ. The CDR3 DNA reads as TGTGCCAGCAGCTCGACCTTTGACAGCAGCACAGATACGCAGTATTTT. It is translated as CASSSTFDSSTDTQYF.